What follows is one TCR beta chain and its context. Using immunoSEQ multiplex PCR, the repertoire was profiled, and TCRdb retains in-frame clones only, with some absent. This sample carries 100,000 to 150,000 clones, 80% to 90% of them seen once, and the ten largest clones take about 2.5%. These data are taken from a study of blood T cell repertoires in COVID-19. This receptor was identified in a woman aged 50 to 65 who had recovered from COVID-19. The specimen sequenced was PBMCs or T cells enriched from blood (not recorded which).

CDR3 in DNA: TGTGCCAGCAGTTACTCGTCTAGTCGTGGGACCCAGTACTTC. Its protein is CASSYSSSRGTQYF. The rearrangement links TRBV6-5 to TRBJ2-5; D unresolved. Germline loops: CDR1 MNHEY, CDR2 SVGAGI. V was pared by 0 bases and J by 7 bases, with 12 bases between. The CDR3 is made up of 14 amino acids.